This T cell receptor beta chain was retrieved from a study of T cells after yellow fever vaccination. This clonotype was seen many times. As yet, its antigen is unknown. V was clipped by 0 bases and J by 1 base, with 15 bases between them. Germline lookup yields CDR1 LGHNA and CDR2 YNFKEQ. The CDR3 consists of 18 residues. Whole-study findings and limits: One caveat is that FACS-sorted repertoires could contain abundant clonotypes contaminating from the bulk population. Weaker overall was a secondary response that nonetheless peaked faster, on day 5 versus 15. Reappearing after the booster were most of the clones from primary vaccination (approximately 96% CD4, about 87% CD8).

The authors made TCR cDNA by 5'RACE template switching, adding a universal primer site and UMIs. TCRdb re-analysed the 5' RACE reads in MiXCR, keeping a single row per CDR3 protein. The sample includes hundreds of thousands of distinct CDR3 sequences, roughly 8.7% seen only once; the top ten take 3% to 4%. Material: CD4+ T cells sorted from PBMCs, obtained 5 days after the yellow fever booster vaccination. This receptor was identified in a man between 18 and 29 years old who received the YFV17D yellow fever vaccine. The chain is built from TRBV4-2 and TRBJ2-2, with D unresolved. The CDR3 protein is CASSQESYASLNTGELFF. CDR3 sequence (DNA): TGTGCCAGCAGCCAAGAGTCATATGCGTCCCTGAACACCGGGGAGCTGTTTTTT.